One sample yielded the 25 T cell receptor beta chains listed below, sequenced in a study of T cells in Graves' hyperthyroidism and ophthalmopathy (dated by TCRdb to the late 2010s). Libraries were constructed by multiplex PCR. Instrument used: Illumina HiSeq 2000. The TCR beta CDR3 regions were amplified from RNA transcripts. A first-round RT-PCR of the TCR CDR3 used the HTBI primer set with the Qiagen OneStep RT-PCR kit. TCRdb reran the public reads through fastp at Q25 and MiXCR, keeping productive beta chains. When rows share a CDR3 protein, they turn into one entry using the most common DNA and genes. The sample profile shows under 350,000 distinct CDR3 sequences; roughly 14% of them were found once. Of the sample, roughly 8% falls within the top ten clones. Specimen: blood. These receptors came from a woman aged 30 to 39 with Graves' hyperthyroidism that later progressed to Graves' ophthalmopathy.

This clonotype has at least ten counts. This CDR3 reads CASSQFSSYNSPLHF. Written as DNA, the CDR3 is TGTGCCAGCAGCCAATTTAGCTCCTATAATTCACCCCTCCACTTT. The chain has TRBV27 and TRBJ1-6; no clear D gene. The germline V gene encodes CDR1 MNHEY and CDR2 SMNVEV (reference sequence). This CDR3 comprises 15 residues. With 6 bases removed from V and 0 bases from J, the gap between germline ends came to 9 bases.

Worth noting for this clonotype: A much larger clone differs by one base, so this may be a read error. The CDR3 nucleotides read TGTGCCACCAGCTACCCAAGGACTAGCGGGAGTTTGAGCACCGGGGAGCTGTTTTTT. This codes for CATSYPRTSGSLSTGELFF. The chain employs TRBV13 and TRBJ2-2; TRBD2 aligns across 13 bases. This CDR3 has 19 amino acids. The germline CDR1 and CDR2 sequences are PRHDT and FYEKMQ (reference sequence).

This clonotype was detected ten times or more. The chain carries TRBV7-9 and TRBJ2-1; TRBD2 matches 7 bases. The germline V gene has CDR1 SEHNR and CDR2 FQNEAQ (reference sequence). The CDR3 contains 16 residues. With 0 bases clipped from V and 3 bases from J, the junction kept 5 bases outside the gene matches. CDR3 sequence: CASSLAELADYNEQFF. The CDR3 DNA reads TGTGCCAGCAGCTTAGCTGAGCTAGCGGACTACAATGAGCAGTTCTTC.

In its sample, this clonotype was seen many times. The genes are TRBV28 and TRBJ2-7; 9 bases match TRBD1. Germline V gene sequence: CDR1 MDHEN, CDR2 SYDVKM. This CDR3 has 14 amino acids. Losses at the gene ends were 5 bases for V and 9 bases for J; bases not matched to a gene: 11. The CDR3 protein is CASSRDRAHLGQYF. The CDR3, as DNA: TGTGCCAGCAGTAGGGACAGGGCGCATTTAGGGCAGTACTTC.

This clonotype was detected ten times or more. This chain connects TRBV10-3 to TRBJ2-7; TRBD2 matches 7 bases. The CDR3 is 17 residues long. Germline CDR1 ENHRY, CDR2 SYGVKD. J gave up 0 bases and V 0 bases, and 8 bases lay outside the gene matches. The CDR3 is CAISESPLAAGSYEQYF. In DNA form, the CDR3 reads TGTGCCATCAGTGAGTCCCCTCTAGCGGCGGGCTCCTACGAGCAGTACTTC.

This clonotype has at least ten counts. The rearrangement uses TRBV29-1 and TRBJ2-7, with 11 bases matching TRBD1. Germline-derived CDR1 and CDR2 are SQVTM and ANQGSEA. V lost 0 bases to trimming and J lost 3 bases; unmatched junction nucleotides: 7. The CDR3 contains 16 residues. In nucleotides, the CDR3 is TGCAGCGTTGAAGAGGCCGGGGACAGGGGGGTCTACGAGCAGTACTTC. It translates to CSVEEAGDRGVYEQYF.

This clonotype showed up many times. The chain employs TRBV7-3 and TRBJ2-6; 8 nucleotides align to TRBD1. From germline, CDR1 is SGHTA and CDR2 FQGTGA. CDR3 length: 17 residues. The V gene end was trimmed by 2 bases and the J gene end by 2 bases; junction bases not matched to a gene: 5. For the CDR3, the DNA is TGTGCCAGCAGCTTAGAGGACAGGGCCACTGGGGCCAACGTCCTGACTTTC. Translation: CASSLEDRATGANVLTF.

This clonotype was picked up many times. CDR3 sequence (DNA): TGCAGCCCAATAGGACTAGCGAGCCAAGAGACCCAGTACTTC. Translating gives CSPIGLASQETQYF. The rearrangement links TRBV29-1 to TRBJ2-5; TRBD2 matches 9 bases. The CDR3 length is 14 residues. Germline values: CDR1 SQVTM, CDR2 ANQGSEA. V lost 8 bases to trimming and J lost 1 base; unmatched junction nucleotides: 8.

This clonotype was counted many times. This CDR3 reads CASRPGLGFNEQYF. CDR3 in DNA: TGTGCCAGCAGACCGGGACTAGGATTCAACGAGCAGTACTTC. The chain has TRBV28 and TRBJ2-7; the match to TRBD2 covers 8 bases. J gave up 5 bases and V 6 bases, and 9 bases lay outside the gene matches. The CDR3 length is 14 residues. Germline V lookup: CDR1 MDHEN, CDR2 SYDVKM.

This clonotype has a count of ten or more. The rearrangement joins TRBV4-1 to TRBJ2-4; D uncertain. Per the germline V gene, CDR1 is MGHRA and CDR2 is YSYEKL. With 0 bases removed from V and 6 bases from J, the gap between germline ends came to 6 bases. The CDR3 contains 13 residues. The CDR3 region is CASSQDRPNIQYF. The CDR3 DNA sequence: TGCGCCAGCAGCCAAGATAGGCCAAACATTCAGTACTTC.

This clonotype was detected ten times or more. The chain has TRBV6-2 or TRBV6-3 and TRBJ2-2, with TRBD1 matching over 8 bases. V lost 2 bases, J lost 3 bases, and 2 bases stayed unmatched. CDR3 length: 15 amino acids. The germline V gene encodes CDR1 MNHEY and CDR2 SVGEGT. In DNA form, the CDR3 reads TGTGCCAGCAGTTACCCGGACAGGGACACCGGGGAGCTGTTTTTT. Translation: CASSYPDRDTGELFF.

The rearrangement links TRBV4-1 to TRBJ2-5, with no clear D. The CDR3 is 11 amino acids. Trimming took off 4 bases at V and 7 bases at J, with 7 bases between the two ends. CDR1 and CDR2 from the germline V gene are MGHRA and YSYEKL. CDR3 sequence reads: CASSPGRTQYF. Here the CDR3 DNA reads TGCGCCAGCAGCCCCGGTAGGACCCAGTACTTC.

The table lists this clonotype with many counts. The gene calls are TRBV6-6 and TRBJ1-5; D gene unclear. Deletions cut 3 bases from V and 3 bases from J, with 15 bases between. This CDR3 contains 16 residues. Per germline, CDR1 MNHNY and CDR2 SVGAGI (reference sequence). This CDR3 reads CASSYSAQRNNQPQHF. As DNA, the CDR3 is TGTGCCAGCAGTTATAGTGCGCAACGGAACAATCAGCCCCAGCATTTT.

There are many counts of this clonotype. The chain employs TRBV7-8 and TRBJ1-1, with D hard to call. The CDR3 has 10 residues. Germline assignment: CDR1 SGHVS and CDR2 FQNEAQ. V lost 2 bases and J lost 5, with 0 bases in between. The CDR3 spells CASSLTEAFF. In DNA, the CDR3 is TGTGCCAGCAGCTTAACTGAAGCTTTCTTT.

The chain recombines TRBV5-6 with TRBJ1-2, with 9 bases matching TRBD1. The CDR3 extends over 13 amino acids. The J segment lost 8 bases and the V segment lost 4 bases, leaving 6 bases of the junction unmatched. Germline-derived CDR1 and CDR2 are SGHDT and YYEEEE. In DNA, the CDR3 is TGTGCCAGCAGCCCTGGGACAGGGAGAGGCTACACCTTC. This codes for CASSPGTGRGYTF.

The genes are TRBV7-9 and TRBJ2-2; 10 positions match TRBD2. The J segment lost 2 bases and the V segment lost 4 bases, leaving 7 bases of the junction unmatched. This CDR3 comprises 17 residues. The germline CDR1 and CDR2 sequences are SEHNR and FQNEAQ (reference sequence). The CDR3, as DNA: TGTGCCAGCAGCTCCTCGACTAGCGGGCGTAACACCGGGGAGCTGTTTTTT. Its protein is CASSSSTSGRNTGELFF.

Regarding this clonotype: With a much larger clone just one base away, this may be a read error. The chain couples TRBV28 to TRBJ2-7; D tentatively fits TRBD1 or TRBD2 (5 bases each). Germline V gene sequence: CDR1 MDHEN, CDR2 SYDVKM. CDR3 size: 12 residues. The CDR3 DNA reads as TGTGCCAGCAGTTCCTCGGGGCCTATGCAGCACTTC. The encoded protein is CASSSSGPMQHF.

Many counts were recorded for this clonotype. The CDR3 DNA reads as TGTGCCAGCAGGGAGGGACTAGCGGGAGGTATCAGTGAGCAGTTCTTC. It codes for CASREGLAGGISEQFF. This chain uses TRBV2 with TRBJ2-1; 15 nucleotides match TRBD2. With V trimmed by 6 bases and J by 9 bases, 9 bases remained unmatched. The CDR3 extends over 16 amino acids. Looked up from germline, CDR1 is SNHLY and CDR2 is FYNNEI.

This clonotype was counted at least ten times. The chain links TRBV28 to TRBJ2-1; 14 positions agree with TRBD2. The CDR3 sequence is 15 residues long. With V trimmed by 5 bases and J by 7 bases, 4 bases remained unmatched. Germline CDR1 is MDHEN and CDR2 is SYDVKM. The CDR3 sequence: CASSTRTSGRNEQFF. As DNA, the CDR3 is TGTGCCAGCAGTACTCGGACTAGCGGGAGGAATGAGCAGTTCTTC.

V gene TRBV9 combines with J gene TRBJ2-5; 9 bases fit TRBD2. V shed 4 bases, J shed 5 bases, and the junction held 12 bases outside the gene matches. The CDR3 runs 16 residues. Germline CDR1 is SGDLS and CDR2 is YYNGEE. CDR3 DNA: TGTGCCAGCAGCCCACCGGGTAGCGGGAGTTTTGAGACCCAGTACTTC. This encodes CASSPPGSGSFETQYF.

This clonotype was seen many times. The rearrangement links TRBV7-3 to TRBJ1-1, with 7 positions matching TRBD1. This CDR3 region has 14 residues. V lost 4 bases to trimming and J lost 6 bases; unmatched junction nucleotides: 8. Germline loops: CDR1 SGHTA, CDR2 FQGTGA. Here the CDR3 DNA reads TGTGCCAGCAGCTCCCAGGGGGGTAGGTCTGAAGCTTTCTTT. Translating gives CASSSQGGRSEAFF.

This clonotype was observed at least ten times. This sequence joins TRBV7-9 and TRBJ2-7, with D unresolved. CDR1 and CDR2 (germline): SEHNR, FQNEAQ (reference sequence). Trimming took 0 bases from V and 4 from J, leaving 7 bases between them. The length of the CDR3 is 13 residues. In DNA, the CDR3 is TGTGCCAGCAGCTTAGCTGACTTATACGAGCAGTACTTC. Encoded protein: CASSLADLYEQYF. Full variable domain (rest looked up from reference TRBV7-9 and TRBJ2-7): DTGVSQNPRHKITKRGQNVTFRCDPISEHNRLYWYRQTLGQGPEFLTYFQNEAQLEKSRLLSDRFSAERPKGSFSTLEIQRTEQGDSAMYLCASSLADLYEQYFGPGTRLTVT.

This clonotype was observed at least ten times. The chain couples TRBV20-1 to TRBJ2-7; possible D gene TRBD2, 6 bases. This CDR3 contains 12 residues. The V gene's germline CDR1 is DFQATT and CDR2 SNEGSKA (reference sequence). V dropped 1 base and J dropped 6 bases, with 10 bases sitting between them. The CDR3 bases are TGCAGTGCTAGAGGGGGGGTAGGCGAGCAGTACTTC. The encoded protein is CSARGGVGEQYF.

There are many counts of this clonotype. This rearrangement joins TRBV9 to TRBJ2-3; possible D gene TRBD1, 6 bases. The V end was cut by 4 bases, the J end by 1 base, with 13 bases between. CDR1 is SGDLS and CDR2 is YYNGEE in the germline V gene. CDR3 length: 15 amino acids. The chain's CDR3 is CASSLQGYGTDTQYF. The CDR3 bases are TGTGCCAGCAGCCTGCAGGGGTACGGCACAGATACGCAGTATTTT.

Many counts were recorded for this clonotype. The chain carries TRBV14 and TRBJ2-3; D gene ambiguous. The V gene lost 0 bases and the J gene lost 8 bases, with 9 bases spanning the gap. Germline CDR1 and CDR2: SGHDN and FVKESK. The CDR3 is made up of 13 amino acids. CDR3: CASSQDEVLTQYF. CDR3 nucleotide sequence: TGTGCCAGCAGCCAAGATGAGGTACTTACGCAGTATTTT.